The 20 T cell receptor beta chains below all came from one sample that was sequenced in a study of OX40 agonist ivuxolimab in advanced cancers. Clones were read by immunoSEQ multiplex PCR, and TCRdb kept only the in-frame ones, dropping some. The sample consists of tens of thousands of clones, roughly 82% of them appearing once. Sample: CD4+ or CD8+ T cells sorted from blood, taken in a trial of the OX40 agonist ivuxolimab. The source is an adult with an advanced solid tumor such as melanoma, head and neck, liver or kidney cancer.

This clone was seen only once. The chain combines TRBV9 with TRBJ1-5, with 12 positions matching TRBD1. Germline CDR1 reads SGDLS; CDR2 reads YYNGEE. V gave up 3 bases and J gave up 3 bases; unmatched junction bases: 4. The CDR3 is made up of 16 amino acids. CDR3 protein: CASSEGQGALNQPQHF. The CDR3 DNA is TGTGCCAGCAGCGAGGGACAGGGGGCCCTCAATCAGCCCCAGCATTTT.

This clone was found many times. This sequence joins TRBV7-2 and TRBJ1-6; D is uncertain. Germline V gene sequence: CDR1 SGHTA, CDR2 FQGNSA. The V end was cut by 6 bases, the J end by 14 bases, with 17 bases between. The CDR3 spans 13 residues. The CDR3 protein is CASSPGGMVTLHF. The CDR3, as DNA: TGTGCCAGCAGTCCCGGTGGGATGGTAACCCTCCACTTT.

The chain links TRBV12-2 to TRBJ1-4. TRBV12-2 is tagged as a pseudogene. The CDR3 sequence is 15 residues long. CDR3: CASPRRVATNEKLFF. The CDR3 DNA reads as TGTGCAAGTCCCAGACGAGTTGCAACTAATGAAAAACTGTTTTTT.

V and J are TRBV4-1 and TRBJ1-2; D not resolved. Germline values: CDR1 MGHRA, CDR2 YSYEKL. Trimming shortened V by 1 base and J by 5 bases, and 23 bases separated the two germline ends. The CDR3 length is 18 residues. The chain's CDR3 is CASSQGVMYLPVLYGYTF. In nucleotides, the CDR3 is TGCGCCAGCAGCCAAGGAGTCATGTACCTACCGGTGCTTTATGGCTACACCTTC.

This chain connects TRBV10-3 to TRBJ1-1; no clear D. V was shortened by 2 bases and J by 5 bases, with 6 bases between the two germline ends. Germline V lookup: CDR1 ENHRY, CDR2 SYGVKD. The CDR3 has 12 residues. The CDR3 loop is CAISEGVTEAFF. In DNA form, the CDR3 reads TGTGCCATCAGTGAGGGGGTGACTGAAGCTTTCTTT.

This chain uses TRBV5-4 with TRBJ2-5; 9 positions match TRBD2. The V and J ends lost 7 bases and 1 base, in that order; junction bases with no gene match: 5. CDR1 and CDR2 (germline): SGHNT, YYREEE (reference sequence). This CDR3 spans 14 amino acids. The CDR3 bases are TGTGCCAGCTCTACTAGCGGGCGCCAAGAGACCCAGTACTTC. Protein product: CASSTSGRQETQYF.

The sample holds one count of this clone. V usage is TRBV7-9 and J usage is TRBJ1-3; D remains ambiguous. Trimming pared 4 bases from V and 0 bases from J, leaving 10 bases between. The CDR3 loop spans 15 amino acids. Germline CDR1 and CDR2: SEHNR and FQNEAQ (reference sequence). DNA of the CDR3: TGTGCCAGCAGCTACACCGCTTACTCTGGAAACACCATATATTTT. Translated, it gives CASSYTAYSGNTIYF. Using reference TRBV7-9 and TRBJ1-3 for the parts outside the CDR3, the full variable domain is DTGVSQNPRHKITKRGQNVTFRCDPISEHNRLYWYRQTLGQGPEFLTYFQNEAQLEKSRLLSDRFSAERPKGSFSTLEIQRTEQGDSAMYLCASSYTAYSGNTIYFGEGSWLTVV.

The rearrangement uses TRBV10-3 and TRBJ1-1; maybe TRBD1 (5 bases). Germline CDR1 ENHRY, CDR2 SYGVKD. The CDR3 totals 16 residues. The V and J ends lost 0 bases and 1 base respectively, with 12 bases between them. The CDR3 DNA reads as TGTGCCATCAGTGAGTCGCCGTTGGGGGGGAACACTGAAGCTTTCTTT. Its translation is CAISESPLGGNTEAFF.

The table lists this clone with a few counts. The gene calls are TRBV7-9 and TRBJ1-1; tentatively, D is TRBD1 (6 bases). Germline V gene sequence: CDR1 SEHNR, CDR2 FQNEAQ (reference sequence). V gave up 3 bases and J gave up 0 bases, with 20 bases separating them. The CDR3 has 18 residues. The CDR3 DNA follows: TGTGCCAGCAGCTTTTTAGTTGGACAGTTCTTTATGAACACTGAAGCTTTCTTT. This gives the protein CASSFLVGQFFMNTEAFF.

V gene TRBV11-2 combines with J gene TRBJ2-1; perhaps TRBD2 as D (6 bases). Germline lookup yields CDR1 SGHAT and CDR2 FQNNGV. V lost 4 bases and J lost 9, with 19 bases in between. The CDR3 spans 15 residues. CDR3 nucleotides: TGTGCCAGCAGCTCACCCCGGGGAGGCGGAGGTGAGCAGTTCTTC. This translates into CASSSPRGGGGEQFF. Full variable domain (remainder filled in from reference TRBV11-2 and TRBJ2-1): EAGVAQSPRYKIIEKRQSVAFWCNPISGHATLYWYQQILGQGPKLLIQFQNNGVVDDSQLPKDRFSAERLKGVDSTLKIQPAKLEDSAVYLCASSSPRGGGGEQFFGPGTRLTVL.

This rearrangement joins TRBV11-1 to TRBJ2-5; D ambiguous. The CDR3 length is 11 residues. V was pared by 2 bases and J by 2 bases, with 0 bases between. In germline, CDR1 is SGHAT, CDR2 FQDESV (reference sequence). CDR3 coding DNA: TGTGCCAGCAGCTTACAAGAGACCCAGTACTTC. Translation: CASSLQETQYF.

This clone was recorded a few times. The rearrangement links TRBV10-2 to TRBJ1-5, with a tentative D call TRBD1 (5 bases). Deletions cut 0 bases from V and 0 bases from J, with 6 bases between. This CDR3 spans 15 amino acids. The germline V gene has CDR1 WSHSY and CDR2 SAAADI. The CDR3 DNA is TGCGCCAGCAGTGAGTCGACAGATAGCAATCAGCCCCAGCATTTT. This codes for CASSESTDSNQPQHF.

V is TRBV7-2 and J is TRBJ1-3; D perhaps matches TRBD1 (5 bases). V shed 2 bases and J shed 3 bases, with 14 bases lying between them. CDR3 length: 16 residues. Germline CDR1 and CDR2: SGHTA and FQGNSA. The CDR3 DNA reads TGTGCCAGCAGCTTAAGGGACCGAACTCTTGGAAACACCATATATTTT. Translating gives CASSLRDRTLGNTIYF.

The chain joins TRBV6-6 to TRBJ2-7; D is perhaps TRBD1 (5 bases). CDR1 and CDR2 (germline): MNHNY, SVGAGI (reference sequence). The germline V and J ends were trimmed by 2 bases and 2 bases, with 10 bases remaining between them. The CDR3 totals 14 residues. This CDR3 is CASSYQDMAYEQYF. The CDR3 DNA reads TGTGCCAGCAGTTACCAGGACATGGCCTACGAGCAGTACTTC.

The rearrangement uses TRBV27 and TRBJ1-2, with D possibly TRBD1 on 5 matching bases. The ends were cut back, 8 bases at V and 4 bases at J, with 17 bases in the middle. The CDR3 sequence is 14 residues long. The germline CDR1 and CDR2 sequences are MNHEY and SMNVEV (reference sequence). The CDR3 here is CASSQGGVGYGYTF. The DNA for the CDR3 is TGTGCCAGCTCCCAGGGAGGGGTTGGCTATGGCTACACCTTC.

The chain employs TRBV7-6 and TRBJ2-3, with 11 bases fitting TRBD2. V lost 1 base to trimming and J lost 7 bases; unmatched junction nucleotides: 4. Germline lookup yields CDR1 SGHVS and CDR2 FNYEAQ. The CDR3 is 15 residues long. CDR3 nucleotide sequence: TGTGCCAGCAGCTTAGTAGCGGGGGGGCCGCATACGCAGTATTTT. Residues: CASSLVAGGPHTQYF. The full variable domain, completed using reference TRBV7-6 and TRBJ2-3, is GAGVSQSPRYKVTKRGQDVALRCDPISGHVSLYWYRQALGQGPEFLTYFNYEAQQDKSGLPNDRFSAERPEGSISTLTIQRTEQRDSAMYRCASSLVAGGPHTQYFGPGTRLTVL.

The chain links TRBV7-9 to TRBJ2-3; unclear D gene. Germline V gives CDR1 SEHNR, CDR2 FQNEAQ (reference sequence). Between the trimmed V and J ends, which lost 4 bases and 4 bases, there was a span of 9 bases. The CDR3 runs 13 residues. The CDR3 region is CASSSRNPDTQYF. CDR3 nucleotide sequence: TGTGCCAGCAGCTCTAGGAATCCAGATACGCAGTATTTT.

V gene TRBV5-6 combines with J gene TRBJ1-2, with D perhaps TRBD1 (5 bases). Germline V gene sequence: CDR1 SGHDT, CDR2 YYEEEE. CDR3 length: 16 residues. Trimming removed 4 bases at V and 6 bases at J, with 22 bases between. CDR3 residues: CASSNTKGDPKDGYTF. The CDR3 DNA is TGTGCCAGCAGCAATACGAAAGGGGACCCTAAGGATGGCTACACCTTC.

In its sample, this clone was seen a few times. The chain combines TRBV27 with TRBJ2-2; 12 bases line up with TRBD2. The CDR3 runs 18 residues. Germline V CDR1 and CDR2: MNHEY, SMNVEV (reference sequence). J gave up 6 bases and V 1 base, and 9 bases lay outside the gene matches. Here the CDR3 DNA reads TGTGCCAGCAGTTTATGGGCTAGCGGGGGGGGTAAAGCCGGGGAGCTGTTTTTT. Its protein product is CASSLWASGGGKAGELFF.

This clone was seen a handful of times. The chain carries TRBV10-3 and TRBJ2-7; 8 bases map to TRBD1. Germline trimming cut 10 bases from V and 3 bases from J; bases unmatched to any gene: 11. The germline gives CDR1 ENHRY, CDR2 SYGVKD. CDR3 length: 14 amino acids. DNA of the CDR3: TGTGCCACCCAGTTGGGACAGGACAACTACGAGCAGTACTTC. Protein product: CATQLGQDNYEQYF.